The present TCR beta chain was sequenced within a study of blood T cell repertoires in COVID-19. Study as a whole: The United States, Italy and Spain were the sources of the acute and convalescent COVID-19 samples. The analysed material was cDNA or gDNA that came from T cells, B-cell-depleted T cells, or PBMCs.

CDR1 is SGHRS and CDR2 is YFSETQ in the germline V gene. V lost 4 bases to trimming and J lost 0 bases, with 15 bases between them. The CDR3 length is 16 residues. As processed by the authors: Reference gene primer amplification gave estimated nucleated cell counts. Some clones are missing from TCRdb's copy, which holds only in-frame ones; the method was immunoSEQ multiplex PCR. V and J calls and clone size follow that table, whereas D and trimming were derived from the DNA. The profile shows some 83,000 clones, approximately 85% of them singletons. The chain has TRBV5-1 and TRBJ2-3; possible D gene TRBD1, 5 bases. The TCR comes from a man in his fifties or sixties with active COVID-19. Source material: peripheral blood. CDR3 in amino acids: CASSPFGRASTDTQYF. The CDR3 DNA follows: TGCGCCAGCAGCCCCTTCGGCAGGGCTAGCACAGATACGCAGTATTTT.